These T cell receptor beta chains were read from a single sample in a study of blood T cell repertoires in COVID-19. This table comes from immunoSEQ multiplex PCR, and its TCRdb copy is limited to in-frame clones, with some not included. The table has around 100,000 clones, approximately 85% seen once. The sample comprised peripheral blood. These receptors all stem from an older man with acute or convalescent COVID-19. Both conserved end residues are part of each CDR3. D genes are given only for firm matches. Where a row states a size, it is once, few, many or the class of an expanded clone; other rows omit it.

>.|15|TRBV5-4|.|TRBJ2-1
CASSPASRGIGEQFF
TGTGCCAGCAGCCCGGCGAGTAGGGGCATTGGGGAGCAGTTCTTC
>.|16|TRBV5-1|.|TRBJ1-3
CASSFKGLSAGNTIYF
TGCGCCAGCAGCTTTAAGGGGCTTTCTGCTGGAAACACCATATATTTT
>.|11|TRBV28|.|TRBJ1-1
CASSSGTEAFF
TGTGCCAGCAGTTCGGGGACAGAAGCTTTCTTT
>.|15|TRBV4-1|.|TRBJ1-5
CASSPWTPGGQPQHF
TGCGCCAGCAGCCCCTGGACCCCCGGAGGTCAGCCCCAGCATTTT
>.|14|TRBV6-9|TRBD1|TRBJ1-6
CASPGQGTNSPLHF
TGTGCCAGCCCGGGACAGGGGACAAATTCACCCCTCCACTTT
>few|13|TRBV30|TRBD2|TRBJ2-3
CAWSVRSAGAQYF
TGTGCCTGGAGTGTACGGTCCGCGGGGGCGCAGTATTTT
>.|15|TRBV6-5|TRBD1|TRBJ1-4
CASSSPGQGNEKLFF
TGTGCCAGCAGTTCCCCGGGACAGGGGAATGAAAAACTGTTTTTT
>.|19|TRBV3-1/TRBV3-2|TRBD2|TRBJ2-6
CASSQTGTSGYSGANVLTF
TGTGCCAGCAGCCAGACCGGGACTAGCGGTTACTCTGGGGCCAACGTCCTGACTTTC
>.|15|TRBV2|TRBD2|TRBJ2-2
CASAPTSVLTGELFF
TGTGCCAGCGCTCCGACTAGCGTGCTAACCGGGGAGCTGTTTTTT
>once|16|TRBV2|TRBD1|TRBJ1-2
CASSTGTGATNYGYTF
TGTGCCAGCAGTACCGGGACAGGCGCAACTAACTATGGCTACACCTTC
>.|19|TRBV6-6|TRBD1|TRBJ1-4
CASSPRHRDSAATNEKLFF
TGTGCCAGCAGTCCCAGACACCGGGACAGCGCCGCAACTAATGAAAAACTGTTTTTT
>.|15|TRBV6-4|TRBD1|TRBJ2-5
CASSRTGGSAETQYF
TGTGCCAGCAGCCGGACAGGGGGTTCAGCAGAGACCCAGTACTTC
>.|15|TRBV7-6|.|TRBJ1-3
CASSRGSTFGNTIYF
TGTGCCAGCAGCCGAGGGTCTACCTTTGGAAACACCATATATTTT